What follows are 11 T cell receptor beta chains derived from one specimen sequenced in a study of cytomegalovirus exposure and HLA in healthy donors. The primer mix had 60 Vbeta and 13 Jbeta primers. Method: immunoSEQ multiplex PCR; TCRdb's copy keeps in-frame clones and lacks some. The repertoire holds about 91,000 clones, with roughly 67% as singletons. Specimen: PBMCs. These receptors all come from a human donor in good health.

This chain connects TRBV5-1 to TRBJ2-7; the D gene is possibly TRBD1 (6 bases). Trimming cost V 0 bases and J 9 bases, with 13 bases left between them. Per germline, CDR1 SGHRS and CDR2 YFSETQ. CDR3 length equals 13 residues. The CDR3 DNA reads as TGCGCCAGCAGCTTGGACAGGGTAGCTATGCAGTACTTC. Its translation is CASSLDRVAMQYF.

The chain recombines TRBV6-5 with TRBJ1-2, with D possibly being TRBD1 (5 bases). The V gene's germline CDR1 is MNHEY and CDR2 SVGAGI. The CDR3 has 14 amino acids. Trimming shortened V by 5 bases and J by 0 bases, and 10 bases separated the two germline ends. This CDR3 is CASSRQPTNYGYTF. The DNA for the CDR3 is TGTGCCAGCAGTCGACAGCCCACTAACTATGGCTACACCTTC.

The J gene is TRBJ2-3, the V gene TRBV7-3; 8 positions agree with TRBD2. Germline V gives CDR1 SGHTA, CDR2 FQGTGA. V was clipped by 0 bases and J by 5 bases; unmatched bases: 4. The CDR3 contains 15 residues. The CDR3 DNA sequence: TGTGCCAGCAGCTTAACGGCGGGGGGTATAGATACGCAGTATTTT. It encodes CASSLTAGGIDTQYF.

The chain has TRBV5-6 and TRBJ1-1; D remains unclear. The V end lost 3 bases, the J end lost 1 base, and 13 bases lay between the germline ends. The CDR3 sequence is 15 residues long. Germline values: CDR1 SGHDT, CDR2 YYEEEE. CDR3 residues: CASSYGRGTNTEAFF. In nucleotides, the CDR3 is TGTGCCAGCAGCTACGGACGGGGTACGAACACTGAAGCTTTCTTT.

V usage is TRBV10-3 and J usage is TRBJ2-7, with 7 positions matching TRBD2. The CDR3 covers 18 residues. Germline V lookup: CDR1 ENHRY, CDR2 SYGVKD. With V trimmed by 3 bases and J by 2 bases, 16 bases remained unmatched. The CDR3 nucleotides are TGTGCCATCAGTGATTCACAGGCTGGCGCTAGCGGCACCTACGAGCAGTACTTC. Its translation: CAISDSQAGASGTYEQYF.

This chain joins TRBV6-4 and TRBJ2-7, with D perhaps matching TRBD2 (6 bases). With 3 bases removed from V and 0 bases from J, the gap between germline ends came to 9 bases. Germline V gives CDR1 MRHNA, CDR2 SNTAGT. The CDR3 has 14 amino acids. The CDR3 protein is CASSEKAGSYEQYF. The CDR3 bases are TGTGCCAGCAGTGAGAAAGCGGGCTCCTACGAGCAGTACTTC.

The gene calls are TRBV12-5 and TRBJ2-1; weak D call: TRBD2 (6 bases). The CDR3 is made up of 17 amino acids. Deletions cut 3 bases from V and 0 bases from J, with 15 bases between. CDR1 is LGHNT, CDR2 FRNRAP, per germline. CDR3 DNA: TGTGCTAGTGGTTTCCTATTTGGGGGGAGCTCCTACAATGAGCAGTTCTTC. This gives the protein CASGFLFGGSSYNEQFF.

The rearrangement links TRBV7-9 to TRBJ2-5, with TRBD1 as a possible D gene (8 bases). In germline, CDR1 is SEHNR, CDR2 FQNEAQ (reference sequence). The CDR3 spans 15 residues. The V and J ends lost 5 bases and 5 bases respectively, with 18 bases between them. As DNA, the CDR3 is TGTGCCAGCAGCCCTACAGGGGGGGACGGGGAGACCCAGTACTTC. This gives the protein CASSPTGGDGETQYF.

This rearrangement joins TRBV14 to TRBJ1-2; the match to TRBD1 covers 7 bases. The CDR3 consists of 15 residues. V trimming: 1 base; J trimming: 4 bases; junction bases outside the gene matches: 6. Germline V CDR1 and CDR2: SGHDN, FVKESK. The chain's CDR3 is CASSQVNRGGYGYTF. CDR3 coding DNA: TGTGCCAGCAGCCAAGTGAACAGGGGAGGCTATGGCTACACCTTC.

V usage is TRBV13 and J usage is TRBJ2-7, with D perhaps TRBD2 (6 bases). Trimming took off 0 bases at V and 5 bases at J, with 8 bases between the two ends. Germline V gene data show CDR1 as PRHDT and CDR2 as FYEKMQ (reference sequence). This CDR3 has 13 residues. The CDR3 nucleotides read TGTGCCAGCAGCTTAGGCCCGGGGGACGAGCAGTACTTC. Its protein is CASSLGPGDEQYF.

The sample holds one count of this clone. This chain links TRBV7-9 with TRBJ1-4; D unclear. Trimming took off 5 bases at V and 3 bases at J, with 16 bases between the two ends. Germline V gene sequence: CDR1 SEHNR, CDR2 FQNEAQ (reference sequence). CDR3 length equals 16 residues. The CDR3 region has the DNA TGTGCCAGCAGCCCCCAGGTCTCCTATCCTAATGAAAAACTGTTTTTT. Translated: CASSPQVSYPNEKLFF.